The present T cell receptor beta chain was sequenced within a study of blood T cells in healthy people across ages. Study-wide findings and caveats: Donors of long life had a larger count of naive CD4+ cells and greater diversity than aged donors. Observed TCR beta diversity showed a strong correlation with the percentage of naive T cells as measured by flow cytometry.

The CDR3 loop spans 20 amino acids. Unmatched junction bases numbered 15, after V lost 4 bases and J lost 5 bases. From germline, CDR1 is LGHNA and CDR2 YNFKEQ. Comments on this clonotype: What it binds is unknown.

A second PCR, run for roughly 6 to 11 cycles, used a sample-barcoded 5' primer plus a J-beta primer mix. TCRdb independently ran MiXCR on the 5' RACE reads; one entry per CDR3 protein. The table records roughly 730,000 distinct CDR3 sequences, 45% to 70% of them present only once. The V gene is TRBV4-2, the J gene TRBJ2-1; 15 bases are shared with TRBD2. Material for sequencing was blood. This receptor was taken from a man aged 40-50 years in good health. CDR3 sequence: CASSREPGLAGGASDNEQFF. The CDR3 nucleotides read TGTGCCAGCAGCCGTGAACCGGGACTAGCGGGAGGAGCCTCGGACAATGAGCAGTTCTTC.